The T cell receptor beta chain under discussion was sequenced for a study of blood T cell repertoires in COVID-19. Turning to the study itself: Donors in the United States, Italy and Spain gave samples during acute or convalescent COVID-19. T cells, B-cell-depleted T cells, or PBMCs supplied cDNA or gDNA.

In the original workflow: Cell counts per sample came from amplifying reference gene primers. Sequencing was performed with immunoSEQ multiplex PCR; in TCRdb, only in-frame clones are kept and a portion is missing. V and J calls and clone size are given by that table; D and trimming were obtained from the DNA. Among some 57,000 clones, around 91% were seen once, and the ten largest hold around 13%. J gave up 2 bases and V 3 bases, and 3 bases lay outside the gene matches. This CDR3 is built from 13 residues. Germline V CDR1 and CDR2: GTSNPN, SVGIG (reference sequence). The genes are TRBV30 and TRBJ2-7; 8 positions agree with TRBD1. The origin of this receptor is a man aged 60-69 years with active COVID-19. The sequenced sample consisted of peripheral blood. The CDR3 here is CAWRRQGTYEQYF. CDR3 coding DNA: TGTGCCTGGAGAAGACAGGGGACCTACGAGCAGTACTTC. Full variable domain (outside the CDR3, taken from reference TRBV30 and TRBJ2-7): SQTIHQWPATLVQPVGSPLSLECTVEGTSNPNLYWYRQAAGRGLQLLFYSVGIGQISSEVPQNLSASRPQDRQFILSSKKLLLSDSGFYLCAWRRQGTYEQYFGPGTRLTVT.